The source of this T cell receptor (beta chain) is a study of T cells of healthy individuals. MiXCR was run by TCRdb on the 5' RACE reads, yielding one entry per CDR3 protein. Among about 60,000 distinct CDR3 sequences, 15% to 20% were seen once, and the ten largest hold around 4.6%. Looked up from germline, CDR1 is SGHRS and CDR2 is YFSETQ. The CDR3 loop spans 14 amino acids. V was trimmed by 0 bases and J by 3 bases, leaving 7 bases between them. This receptor was taken from a human donor in good health. This chain uses TRBV5-1 with TRBJ2-1; D is unclear. DNA of the CDR3: TGCGCCAGCAGCTTGGAACTTCACTACAATGAGCAGTTCTTC. This gives the protein CASSLELHYNEQFF.